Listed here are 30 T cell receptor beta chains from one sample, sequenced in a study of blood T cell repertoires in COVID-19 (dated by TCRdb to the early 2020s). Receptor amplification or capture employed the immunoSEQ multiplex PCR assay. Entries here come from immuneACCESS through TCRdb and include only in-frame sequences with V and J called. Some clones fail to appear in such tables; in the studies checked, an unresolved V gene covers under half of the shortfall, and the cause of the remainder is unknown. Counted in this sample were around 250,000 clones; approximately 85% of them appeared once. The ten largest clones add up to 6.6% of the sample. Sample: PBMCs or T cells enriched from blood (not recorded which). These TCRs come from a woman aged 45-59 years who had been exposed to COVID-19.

CDR3 bases: TGTGCCAGCAGCTTGAAGAGTGGTAATGAAAAACTGTTTTTT. This gives the protein CASSLKSGNEKLFF. This chain uses TRBV7-8 with TRBJ1-4; unclear D gene. Trimming shortened V by 3 bases and J by 4 bases, and 9 bases separated the two germline ends. The CDR3 runs to 14 residues. Germline values: CDR1 SGHVS, CDR2 FQNEAQ.

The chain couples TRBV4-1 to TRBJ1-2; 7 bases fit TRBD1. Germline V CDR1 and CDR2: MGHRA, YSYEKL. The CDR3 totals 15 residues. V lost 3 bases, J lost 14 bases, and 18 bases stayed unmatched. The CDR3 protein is CASSQEDREVHIATF. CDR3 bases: TGCGCCAGCAGCCAGGAAGACAGGGAAGTTCATATCGCGACCTTC.

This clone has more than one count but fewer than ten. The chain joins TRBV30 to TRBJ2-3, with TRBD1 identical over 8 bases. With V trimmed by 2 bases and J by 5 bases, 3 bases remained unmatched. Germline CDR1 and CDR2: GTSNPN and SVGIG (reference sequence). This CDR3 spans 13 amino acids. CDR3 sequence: CAWSQQGGDTQYF. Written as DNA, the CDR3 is TGTGCCTGGAGTCAACAGGGGGGAGATACGCAGTATTTT. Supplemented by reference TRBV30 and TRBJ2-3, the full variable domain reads SQTIHQWPATLVQPVGSPLSLECTVEGTSNPNLYWYRQAAGRGLQLLFYSVGIGQISSEVPQNLSASRPQDRQFILSSKKLLLSDSGFYLCAWSQQGGDTQYFGPGTRLTVL.

This CDR3 reads CASSLRPSGGNGYYEQYF. CDR3 sequence (DNA): TGTGCCAGCAGCTTACGACCCTCAGGGGGGAACGGGTACTACGAGCAGTACTTC. The chain has TRBV13 and TRBJ2-7; TRBD1 might be the D (7 bases). Germline CDR1 reads PRHDT; CDR2 reads FYEKMQ (reference sequence). This CDR3 comprises 18 residues. Trimming took 2 bases from V and 3 from J, leaving 23 bases between them.

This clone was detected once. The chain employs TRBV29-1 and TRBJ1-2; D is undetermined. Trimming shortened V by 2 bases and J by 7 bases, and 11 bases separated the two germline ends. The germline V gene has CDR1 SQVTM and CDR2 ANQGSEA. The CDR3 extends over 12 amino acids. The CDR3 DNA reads TGCAGCGTTGAACCGGGGAAGGGTGGCTACACCTTC. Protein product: CSVEPGKGGYTF. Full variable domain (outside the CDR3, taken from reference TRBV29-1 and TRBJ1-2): SAVISQKPSRDICQRGTSLTIQCQVDSQVTMMFWYRQQPGQSLTLIATANQGSEATYESGFVIDKFPISRPNLTFSTLTVSNMSPEDSSIYLCSVEPGKGGYTFGSGTRLTVV.

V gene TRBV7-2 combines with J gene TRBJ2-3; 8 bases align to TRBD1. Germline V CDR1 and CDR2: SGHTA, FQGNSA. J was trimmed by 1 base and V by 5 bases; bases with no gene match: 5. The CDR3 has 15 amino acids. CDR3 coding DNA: TGTGCCAGCAGCAACGACAGGGGACGCACAGATACGCAGTATTTT. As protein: CASSNDRGRTDTQYF.

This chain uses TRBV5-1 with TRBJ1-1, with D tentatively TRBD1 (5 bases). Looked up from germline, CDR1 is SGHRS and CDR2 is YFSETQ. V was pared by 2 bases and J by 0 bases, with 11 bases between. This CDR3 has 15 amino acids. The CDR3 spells CASSFRDFLNTEAFF. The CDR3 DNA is TGCGCCAGCAGCTTCCGGGACTTCCTGAACACTGAAGCTTTCTTT.

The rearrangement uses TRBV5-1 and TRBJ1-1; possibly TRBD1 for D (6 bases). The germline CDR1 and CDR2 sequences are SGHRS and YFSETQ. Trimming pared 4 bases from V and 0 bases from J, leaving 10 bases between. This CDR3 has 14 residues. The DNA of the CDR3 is TGCGCCAGCAGCCCAGGGGTTATGAACACTGAAGCTTTCTTT. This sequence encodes CASSPGVMNTEAFF.

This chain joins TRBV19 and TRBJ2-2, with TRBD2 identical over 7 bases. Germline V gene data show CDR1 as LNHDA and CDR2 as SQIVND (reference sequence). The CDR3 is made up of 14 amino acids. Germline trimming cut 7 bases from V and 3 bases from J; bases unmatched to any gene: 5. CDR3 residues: CASTMGGDTGELFF. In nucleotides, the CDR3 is TGTGCCAGTACCATGGGGGGGGACACCGGGGAGCTGTTTTTT.

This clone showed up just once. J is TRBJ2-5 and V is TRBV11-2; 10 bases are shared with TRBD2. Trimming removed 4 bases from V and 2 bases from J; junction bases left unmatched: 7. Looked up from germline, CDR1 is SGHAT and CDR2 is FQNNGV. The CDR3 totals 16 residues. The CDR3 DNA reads TGTGCCAGCAGCTCGGGGCTAGCGGGGGCACAAGAGACCCAGTACTTC. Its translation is CASSSGLAGAQETQYF.

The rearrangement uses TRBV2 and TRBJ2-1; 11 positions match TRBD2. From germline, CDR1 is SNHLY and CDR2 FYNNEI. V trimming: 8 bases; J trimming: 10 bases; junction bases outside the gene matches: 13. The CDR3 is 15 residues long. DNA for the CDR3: TGTGCCAGCTCCGGGACTAGCGGATTATTTGTCGAGCAGTTCTTC. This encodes CASSGTSGLFVEQFF.

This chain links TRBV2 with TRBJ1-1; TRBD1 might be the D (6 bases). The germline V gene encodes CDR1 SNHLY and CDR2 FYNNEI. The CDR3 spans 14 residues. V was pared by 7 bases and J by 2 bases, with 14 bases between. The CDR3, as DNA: TGTGCCAGCACCACGACAGGCCAAAACACTGAAGCTTTCTTT. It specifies CASTTTGQNTEAFF. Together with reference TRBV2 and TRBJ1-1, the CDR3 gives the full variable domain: EPEVTQTPSHQVTQMGQEVILRCVPISNHLYFYWYRQILGQKVEFLVSFYNNEISEKSEIFDDQFSVERPDGSNFTLKIRSTKLEDSAMYFCASTTTGQNTEAFFGQGTRLTVV.

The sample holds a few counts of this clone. For the CDR3, the DNA is TGTGCCAGCAGCTTACAGCACTTGGGCGGGGAGACCCAGTACTTC. As protein: CASSLQHLGGETQYF. The chain joins TRBV28 to TRBJ2-5, with D tentatively TRBD2 (5 bases). Per germline, CDR1 MDHEN and CDR2 SYDVKM. This CDR3 is built from 15 residues. Trimming took 6 bases from V and 5 from J, leaving 19 bases between them.

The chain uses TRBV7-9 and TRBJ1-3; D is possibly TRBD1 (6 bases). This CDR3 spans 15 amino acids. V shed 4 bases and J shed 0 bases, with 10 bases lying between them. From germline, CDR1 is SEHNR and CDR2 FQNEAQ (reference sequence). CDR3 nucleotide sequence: TGTGCCAGCAGCTCCGACAGGCACTCTGGAAACACCATATATTTT. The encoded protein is CASSSDRHSGNTIYF.

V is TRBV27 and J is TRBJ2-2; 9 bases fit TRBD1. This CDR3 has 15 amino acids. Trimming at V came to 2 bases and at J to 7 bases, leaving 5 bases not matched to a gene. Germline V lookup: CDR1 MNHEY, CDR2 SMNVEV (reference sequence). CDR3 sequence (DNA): TGTGCCAGCAGTTTAATACAGGGGGCGAACGGGGAGCTGTTTTTT. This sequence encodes CASSLIQGANGELFF.

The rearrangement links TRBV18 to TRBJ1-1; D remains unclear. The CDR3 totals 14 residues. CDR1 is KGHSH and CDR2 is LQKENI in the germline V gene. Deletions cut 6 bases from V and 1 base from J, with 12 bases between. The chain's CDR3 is CASSLNAGNTEAFF. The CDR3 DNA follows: TGTGCCAGCTCCCTCAACGCCGGGAACACTGAAGCTTTCTTT.

This chain's CDR3 is CASPKDGGLTTDTQYF. CDR3 nucleotides: TGTGCCAGCCCCAAGGACGGGGGGCTTACCACAGATACGCAGTATTTT. The chain links TRBV5-8 to TRBJ2-3, with D perhaps TRBD2 (7 bases). The CDR3 is 16 amino acids. Trimming removed 7 bases at V and 2 bases at J, with 20 bases between. Germline lookup yields CDR1 SGHTS and CDR2 YDEGEE.

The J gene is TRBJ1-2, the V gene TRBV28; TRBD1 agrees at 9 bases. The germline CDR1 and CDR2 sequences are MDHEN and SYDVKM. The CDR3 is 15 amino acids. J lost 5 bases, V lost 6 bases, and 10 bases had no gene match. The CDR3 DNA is TGTGCCAGCAGGGACAGGGGATTACGCGGTTATGGCTACACCTTC. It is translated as CASRDRGLRGYGYTF.

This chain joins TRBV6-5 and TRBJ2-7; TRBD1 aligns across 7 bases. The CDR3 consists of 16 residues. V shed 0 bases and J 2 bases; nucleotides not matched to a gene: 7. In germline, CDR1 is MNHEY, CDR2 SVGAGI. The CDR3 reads CASSYSVGTATYEQYF. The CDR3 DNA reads TGTGCCAGCAGTTACTCGGTCGGGACAGCTACCTACGAGCAGTACTTC.

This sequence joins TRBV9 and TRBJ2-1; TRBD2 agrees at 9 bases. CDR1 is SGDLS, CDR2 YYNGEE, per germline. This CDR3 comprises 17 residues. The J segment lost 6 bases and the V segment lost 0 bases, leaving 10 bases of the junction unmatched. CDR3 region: CASSVASGEYLGNEQFF. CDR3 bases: TGTGCCAGCAGCGTAGCTAGCGGGGAGTATCTGGGCAATGAGCAGTTCTTC.

DNA for the CDR3: TGTGCCAGTAGTATAACAGGGGGCGAGTCGTACGAGCAGTACTTC. Its protein is CASSITGGESYEQYF. The chain carries TRBV19 and TRBJ2-7; TRBD1 matches 9 bases. Germline CDR1 is LNHDA and CDR2 is SQIVND (reference sequence). Trimming removed 2 bases from V and 4 bases from J; junction bases left unmatched: 6. The CDR3 extends over 15 amino acids.

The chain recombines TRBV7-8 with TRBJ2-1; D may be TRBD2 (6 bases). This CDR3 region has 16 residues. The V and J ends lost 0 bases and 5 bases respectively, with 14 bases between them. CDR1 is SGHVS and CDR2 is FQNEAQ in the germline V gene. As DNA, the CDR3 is TGTGCCAGCAGCTTAGCCGGGGGTCGGGTGGACAATGAGCAGTTCTTC. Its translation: CASSLAGGRVDNEQFF.

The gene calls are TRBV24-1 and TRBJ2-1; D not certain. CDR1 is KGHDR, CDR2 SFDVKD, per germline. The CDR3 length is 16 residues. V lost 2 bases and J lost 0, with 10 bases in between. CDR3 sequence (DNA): TGTGCCACCAGTGATTCGACCGGGTCCTCCTACAATGAGCAGTTCTTC. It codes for CATSDSTGSSYNEQFF.

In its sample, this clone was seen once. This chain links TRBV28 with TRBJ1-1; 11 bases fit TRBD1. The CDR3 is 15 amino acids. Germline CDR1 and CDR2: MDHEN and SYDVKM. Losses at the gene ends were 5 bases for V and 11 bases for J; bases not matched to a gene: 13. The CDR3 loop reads CASSAGDRGGGEAFF. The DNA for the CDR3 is TGTGCCAGCAGTGCAGGGGACAGGGGGGGAGGTGAGGCTTTCTTT.

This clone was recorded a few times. Here the CDR3 reads CASSYAPFGGSNTEAFF. CDR3 nucleotides: TGTGCCAGCAGTTACGCACCCTTCGGGGGGAGTAACACTGAAGCTTTCTTT. The V call is TRBV6-2 or TRBV6-3, the J call TRBJ1-1; maybe TRBD1 (5 bases). CDR1 MNHEY and CDR2 SVGEGT come from the germline V gene. The CDR3 is made up of 17 amino acids. The ends were cut back, 2 bases at V and 2 bases at J, with 18 bases in the middle.

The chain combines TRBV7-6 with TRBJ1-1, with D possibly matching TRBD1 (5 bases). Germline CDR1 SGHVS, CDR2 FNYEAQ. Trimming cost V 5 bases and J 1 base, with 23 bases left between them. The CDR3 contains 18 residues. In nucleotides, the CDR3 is TGTGCCAGCAGCCCAGTCCCCGTCGGGGGGATGGAGAACACTGAAGCTTTCTTT. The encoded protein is CASSPVPVGGMENTEAFF.

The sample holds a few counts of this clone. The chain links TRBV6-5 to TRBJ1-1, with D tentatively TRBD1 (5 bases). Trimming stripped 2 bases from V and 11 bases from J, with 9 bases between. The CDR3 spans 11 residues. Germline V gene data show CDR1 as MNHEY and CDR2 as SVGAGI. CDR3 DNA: TGTGCCAGCAGTTACGGAGGGGATGCTTTCTTT. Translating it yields CASSYGGDAFF.

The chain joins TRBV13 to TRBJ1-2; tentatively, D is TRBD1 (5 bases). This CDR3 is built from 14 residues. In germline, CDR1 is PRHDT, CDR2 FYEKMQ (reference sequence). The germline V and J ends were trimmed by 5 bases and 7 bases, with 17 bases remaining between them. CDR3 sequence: CASSHGGQGRGYTF. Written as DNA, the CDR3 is TGTGCCAGCAGCCACGGGGGTCAGGGCCGTGGCTACACCTTC.

CDR3 sequence (DNA): TGTGCCAGCAGAGGTCGGGACACTAACACCGGGGAGCTGTTTTTT. As protein: CASRGRDTNTGELFF. The rearrangement links TRBV2 to TRBJ2-2, with D perhaps TRBD1 (6 bases). The length of the CDR3 is 15 residues. V lost 6 bases to trimming and J lost 2 bases, with 13 bases between them. Germline V gene sequence: CDR1 SNHLY, CDR2 FYNNEI. Drawing the rest from reference TRBV2 and TRBJ2-2, the complete variable domain is EPEVTQTPSHQVTQMGQEVILRCVPISNHLYFYWYRQILGQKVEFLVSFYNNEISEKSEIFDDQFSVERPDGSNFTLKIRSTKLEDSAMYFCASRGRDTNTGELFFGEGSRLTVL.

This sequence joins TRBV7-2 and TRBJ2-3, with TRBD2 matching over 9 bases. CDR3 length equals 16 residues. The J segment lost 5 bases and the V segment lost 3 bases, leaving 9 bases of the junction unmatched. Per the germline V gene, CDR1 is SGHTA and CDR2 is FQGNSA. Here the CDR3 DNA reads TGTGCCAGCAGCTTGGGGGAGACTAGCGGAGTAGATACGCAGTATTTT. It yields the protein CASSLGETSGVDTQYF.